This T cell receptor beta chain was profiled in a study of cytomegalovirus exposure and HLA in healthy donors. On the study more broadly: There were 350 to 400 genotyped donors. Of these, about 81% fell in the genetic ancestry cluster associated with self-reported Caucasian donors. Study-level findings and limits: Donor immune exposure was known only as CMV serostatus. Further analysis was carried out later, and it showed several of the most significant clusters appearing linked to common viral pathogens.

This clone was seen only a few times. Its specificity is not known. Whereas donors were nominally healthy upon sampling, unrecorded immune exposures were probable. The PCR contained 60 Vbeta and 13 Jbeta primers. Using immunoSEQ multiplex PCR, the repertoire was profiled, and TCRdb retains in-frame clones only, with some absent. The table shows over 85,000 clones, with more than 65% occurring only once. Sequencing was performed on PBMCs. This sequence originates from a man aged 25-45 years in good health and CMV-seropositive.

This CDR3 reads CASSFKGVDRERYTEAFF. The CDR3 DNA sequence: TGTGCCAGCAGCTTTAAGGGTGTCGACCGGGAACGGTACACTGAAGCTTTCTTT. The genes are TRBV5-5 and TRBJ1-1; D gene unclear. This CDR3 is 18 amino acids long. Germline V gives CDR1 SGHKS, CDR2 YYEKEE (reference sequence). Trimming took 2 bases from V and 3 from J, leaving 23 bases between them.